This entry lists 26 T cell receptor beta chains sequenced from one sample in a study of shared clonotypes between healthy human individuals. The table came from immunoSEQ multiplex PCR; TCRdb's copy has only in-frame clones and leaves some out. Found here are over a million clones, about 74% of them singletons; the top ten hold about 1.5%. Sequencing used memory CD4+ T cells sorted from blood. Described subset: CD45RA-negative fraction. These receptors were taken from a man between 18 and 29 years old in good health.

The V and J genes are TRBV30 and TRBJ2-7, with 8 bases that match TRBD2. The CDR3 consists of 13 residues. J lost 2 bases, V lost 4 bases, and 4 bases had no gene match. Germline values: CDR1 GTSNPN, CDR2 SVGIG (reference sequence). The CDR3: CAWTERGTYEQYF. The CDR3, as DNA: TGTGCCTGGACCGAGCGGGGGACCTACGAGCAGTACTTC.

The rearrangement joins TRBV5-6 to TRBJ2-5; TRBD1 aligns across 7 bases. The CDR3 contains 14 residues. Per the germline V gene, CDR1 is SGHDT and CDR2 is YYEEEE. After removal of 1 base from V and 5 bases from J, the junction contained 5 bases not matched to a gene. The DNA for the CDR3 is TGTGCCAGCAGCTTGAAAGGGGGCGGGGAGACCCAGTACTTC. Translation gives CASSLKGGGETQYF.

The chain is built from TRBV11-2 and TRBJ1-4; the D is unclear. The CDR3 has 15 amino acids. Germline CDR1 and CDR2: SGHAT and FQNNGV. V gave up 5 bases and J gave up 7 bases, with 17 bases separating them. The DNA of the CDR3 is TGTGCCAGCAGCCCCCTTTGGGCGGGGAGTGAAAAACTGTTTTTT. Translated, it gives CASSPLWAGSEKLFF.

The CDR3 region is CASSPGDGRRAFF. In DNA, the CDR3 is TGCGCCAGCAGCCCGGGCGATGGGAGGAGAGCTTTCTTT. V gene TRBV5-1 combines with J gene TRBJ1-1, with D hard to call. This CDR3 has 13 amino acids. V was clipped by 4 bases and J by 10 bases, with 17 bases between them. CDR1 and CDR2 (germline): SGHRS, YFSETQ.

The genes are TRBV19 and TRBJ1-4, with D perhaps TRBD1 (5 bases). This CDR3 is 15 amino acids long. CDR1 and CDR2 (germline): LNHDA, SQIVND (reference sequence). Trimming cost V 1 base and J 10 bases, with 16 bases left between them. The CDR3 sequence is CASSIAGRGGGKLFF. CDR3 DNA: TGTGCCAGTAGTATAGCAGGAAGGGGAGGTGGAAAACTGTTTTTT.

This clone was seen at least ten times. This chain joins TRBV28 and TRBJ2-6; weak D call: TRBD1 (7 bases). Germline CDR1 and CDR2: MDHEN and SYDVKM. Trimming cost V 8 bases and J 0 bases, with 14 bases left between them. The CDR3 runs 16 residues. The CDR3 DNA sequence: TGTGCCAGCGGCGGGACAGCAGTCTCTGGGGCCAACGTCCTGACTTTC. Translating it yields CASGGTAVSGANVLTF.

This chain uses TRBV4-1 with TRBJ2-4; D ambiguous. V was trimmed by 0 bases and J by 8 bases, leaving 14 bases between them. Germline V gene lookup returns CDR1 MGHRA and CDR2 YSYEKL. CDR3 size: 15 residues. CDR3 sequence reads: CASSQDFAGSDIQYF. CDR3 DNA sequence: TGCGCCAGCAGCCAAGATTTTGCTGGATCGGACATTCAGTACTTC.

CDR3 in DNA: TGCGCCAGCAGCACCGCCCAGGGGTCCTACGAGCAGTACTTC. Translation gives CASSTAQGSYEQYF. The chain is built from TRBV5-1 and TRBJ2-7; maybe TRBD1 (6 bases). The CDR3 sequence is 14 residues long. Trimming took 4 bases from V and 1 from J, leaving 12 bases between them. Germline loops: CDR1 SGHRS, CDR2 YFSETQ.

The gene calls are TRBV5-1 and TRBJ1-6, with D perhaps matching TRBD1 (5 bases). Germline-derived CDR1 and CDR2 are SGHRS and YFSETQ. The CDR3 spans 15 residues. V was trimmed by 0 bases and J by 7 bases, leaving 11 bases between them. The CDR3 DNA reads as TGCGCCAGCAGCTTGGAAGTAGGGACGAATTCACCCCTCCACTTT. Protein: CASSLEVGTNSPLHF. Combining the CDR3 with reference TRBV5-1 and TRBJ1-6 gives the whole variable domain KAGVTQTPRYLIKTRGQQVTLSCSPISGHRSVSWYQQTPGQGLQFLFEYFSETQRNKGNFPGRFSGRQFSNSRSEMNVSTLELGDSALYLCASSLEVGTNSPLHFGNGTRLTVT.

The chain is built from TRBV29-1 and TRBJ2-7; 8 bases fit TRBD2. CDR1 is SQVTM and CDR2 is ANQGSEA in the germline V gene. V dropped 6 bases and J dropped 2; count of bases not matched to a gene: 9. This CDR3 spans 14 amino acids. CDR3 sequence (DNA): TGCAGCGTACGAGGGGGACTAGGGGCCTACGAGCAGTACTTC. Translating it yields CSVRGGLGAYEQYF.

The CDR3, as DNA: TGCGCCAGCAGGCGGATTGCGGATTCACCCCTCCACTTT. Its translation: CASRRIADSPLHF. V usage is TRBV5-1 and J usage is TRBJ1-6; D gene unclear. The CDR3 is 13 residues long. V dropped 5 bases and J dropped 8 bases, with 11 bases sitting between them. The germline V gene has CDR1 SGHRS and CDR2 YFSETQ.

The chain carries TRBV7-2 and TRBJ2-7; D possibly corresponds to TRBD2 (5 bases). The CDR3 runs 15 residues. From germline, CDR1 is SGHTA and CDR2 FQGNSA. V lost 2 bases to trimming and J lost 2 bases, with 13 bases between them. CDR3 amino acids: CASSLTGMVTYEQYF. In DNA, the CDR3 is TGTGCCAGCAGCTTAACCGGGATGGTAACCTACGAGCAGTACTTC. The complete variable domain, with remaining parts taken from reference TRBV7-2 and TRBJ2-7, reads GAGVSQSPSNKVTEKGKDVELRCDPISGHTALYWYRQSLGQGLEFLIYFQGNSAPDKSGLPSDRFSAERTGGSVSTLTIQRTQQEDSAVYLCASSLTGMVTYEQYFGPGTRLTVT.

The chain combines TRBV30 with TRBJ2-5, with 14 bases matching TRBD2. The germline CDR1 and CDR2 sequences are GTSNPN and SVGIG (reference sequence). CDR3 length: 15 amino acids. J was trimmed by 5 bases and V by 2 bases; bases with no gene match: 4. CDR3 protein: CAWSNRLAGGETQYF. The CDR3, as DNA: TGTGCCTGGAGTAACAGACTAGCGGGAGGGGAGACCCAGTACTTC. Variable domain in full (rest from reference TRBV30 and TRBJ2-5): SQTIHQWPATLVQPVGSPLSLECTVEGTSNPNLYWYRQAAGRGLQLLFYSVGIGQISSEVPQNLSASRPQDRQFILSSKKLLLSDSGFYLCAWSNRLAGGETQYFGPGTRLLVL.

The rearrangement links TRBV21-1 to TRBJ1-2; whether TRBD1, the table's D call, matches the DNA was not checked. TRBV21-1 is a pseudogene segment. The CDR3 has 13 amino acids. For the CDR3, the DNA is TGTGCCAGCACCCTGACACCTGCCTATGGCTACACCTTC. It encodes CASTLTPAYGYTF.

The CDR3 nucleotides are TGTGCCAGCAGTCAAGGGTGGGGGGCGACCTACAATGAGCAGTTCTTC. Translation gives CASSQGWGATYNEQFF. The chain joins TRBV6-1 to TRBJ2-1; perhaps D is TRBD1 or TRBD2 (6 bases each). The ends were cut back, 5 bases at V and 2 bases at J, with 16 bases in the middle. Germline V gives CDR1 MNHNS, CDR2 SASEGT. This CDR3 has 16 amino acids.

The chain recombines TRBV28 with TRBJ1-2, with TRBD1 matching over 8 bases. CDR3 size: 15 residues. The ends lost 5 bases at V and 8 bases at J; junction bases unmatched: 13. Germline V gene sequence: CDR1 MDHEN, CDR2 SYDVKM. The CDR3 reads CASSPPGQEVGGYTF. In nucleotides, the CDR3 is TGTGCCAGCAGTCCTCCGGGACAGGAAGTTGGAGGCTACACCTTC.

The CDR3, as DNA: TGTGCCAGTAGTACAACAGGGGGACCATTCTGGGATACGCAGTATTTT. Translation: CASSTTGGPFWDTQYF. J is TRBJ2-3 and V is TRBV19, with 8 bases that match TRBD1. CDR1 is LNHDA, CDR2 SQIVND, per germline (reference sequence). J lost 6 bases, V lost 4 bases, and 12 bases had no gene match. This CDR3 is built from 16 residues. Supplemented by reference TRBV19 and TRBJ2-3, the full variable domain reads DGGITQSPKYLFRKEGQNVTLSCEQNLNHDAMYWYRQDPGQGLRLIYYSQIVNDFQKGDIAEGYSVSREKKESFPLTVTSAQKNPTAFYLCASSTTGGPFWDTQYFGPGTRLTVL.

The rearrangement links TRBV2 to TRBJ2-2; 8 bases fit TRBD2. CDR1 is SNHLY, CDR2 FYNNEI, per germline. The CDR3 runs 14 residues. The J segment lost 6 bases and the V segment lost 4 bases, leaving 4 bases of the junction unmatched. The chain's CDR3 is CASSVVRGAGELFF. The DNA for the CDR3 is TGTGCCAGCAGTGTTGTGCGGGGGGCCGGGGAGCTGTTTTTT.

This clone occurred once. The chain employs TRBV27 and TRBJ2-7, with 7 bases aligning to TRBD1. The CDR3 consists of 15 residues. J gave up 6 bases and V 0 bases, and 8 bases lay outside the gene matches. Germline V gene data show CDR1 as MNHEY and CDR2 as SMNVEV (reference sequence). The CDR3 nucleotides are TGTGCCAGCAGTTTATCCGGGCAGAACAGGGGCGAGCAGTACTTC. Amino acid sequence: CASSLSGQNRGEQYF.

The CDR3 sequence is CASRTSQGVNEKLFF. The CDR3 nucleotides read TGTGCCAGCAGGACGTCTCAGGGGGTTAATGAAAAACTGTTTTTT. The chain couples TRBV6-1 to TRBJ1-4; the match to TRBD1 covers 7 bases. V lost 6 bases to trimming and J lost 4 bases; unmatched junction nucleotides: 8. The CDR3 is 15 residues long. Germline V gene sequence: CDR1 MNHNS, CDR2 SASEGT.

With respect to this clone: A much larger clone differs by one base, so this may be a read error. V gene TRBV5-4 combines with J gene TRBJ1-1; 9 bases are shared with TRBD1. The CDR3 runs 16 residues. Per germline, CDR1 SGHNT and CDR2 YYREEE (reference sequence). The CDR3 loop is CAGSRPGTGIDTEAFF. CDR3 DNA: TGTGCCGGCAGCCGTCCCGGGACAGGGATAGACACTGAAGCTTTCTTT. Filled out from reference TRBV5-4 and TRBJ1-1, the complete variable domain reads ETGVTQSPTHLIKTRGQQVTLRCSSQSGHNTVSWYQQALGQGPQFIFQYYREEENGRGNFPPRFSGLQFPNYSSELNVNALELDDSALYLCAGSRPGTGIDTEAFFGQGTRLTVV.

The V and J genes are TRBV5-4 and TRBJ2-7; D perhaps matches TRBD2 (7 bases). This CDR3 spans 16 amino acids. Germline V gene data show CDR1 as SGHNT and CDR2 as YYREEE (reference sequence). V was clipped by 0 bases and J by 6 bases, with 19 bases between them. The CDR3 nucleotides are TGTGCCAGCAGCTTGGCGCCGACAAGGGGGGGAATCGAGCAGTACTTC. Protein product: CASSLAPTRGGIEQYF.

This clone was counted a few times. In nucleotides, the CDR3 is TGTGCCAGCAGTCAAGGGGTCTCTGGAAACACCATATATTTT. The encoded protein is CASSQGVSGNTIYF. V gene TRBV6-6 combines with J gene TRBJ1-3, with D possibly TRBD1 on 5 matching bases. The ends were cut back, 5 bases at V and 0 bases at J, with 8 bases in the middle. The CDR3 consists of 14 residues. Per germline, CDR1 MNHNY and CDR2 SVGAGI (reference sequence).

Regarding this clone: In the same sample, other DNA sequences code for this CDR3. The CDR3 DNA is TGTGCCAGCAGCTTAGACCGGGGCACAGATACGCAGTATTTT. Translated, it gives CASSLDRGTDTQYF. The chain employs TRBV7-2 and TRBJ2-3, with D unclear. V lost 1 base and J 1 base, leaving 6 bases between the germline ends. CDR1 SGHTA and CDR2 FQGNSA come from the germline V gene. The CDR3 loop spans 14 amino acids.

The chain has TRBV4-1 and TRBJ2-2; TRBD2 might be the D (6 bases). Germline V gene lookup returns CDR1 MGHRA and CDR2 YSYEKL. V gave up 2 bases and J gave up 2 bases, with 9 bases separating them. This CDR3 has 15 residues. This chain's CDR3 is CASSQLRDNTGELFF. CDR3 DNA: TGCGCCAGCAGCCAATTGCGGGATAACACCGGGGAGCTGTTTTTT.

This clone was picked up a small number of times. The chain joins TRBV7-2 to TRBJ1-1, with D unresolved. This CDR3 has 12 amino acids. The germline V gene encodes CDR1 SGHTA and CDR2 FQGNSA. The V end was cut by 3 bases, the J end by 6 bases, with 8 bases between. CDR3: CASSFGRAEAFF. CDR3 sequence (DNA): TGTGCCAGCAGCTTTGGGAGGGCTGAAGCTTTCTTT.